This entry describes one T cell receptor (beta chain). This sample was taken from a study of technical replicates of blood from a handful of donors. Trimming shortened V by 5 bases and J by 7 bases, and 17 bases separated the two germline ends. The CDR3 contains 14 residues. Looked up from germline, CDR1 is LNHDA and CDR2 is SQIVND (reference sequence). TCRdb keeps only in-frame clones here, not all; method: immunoSEQ multiplex PCR. The sample lists some 60,000 clones; roughly nine tenths were seen once. This TCR came from a human donor in good health. Some clones in this sample may be carry-over from other donors' samples. V is TRBV19 and J is TRBJ1-1; the D is unclear. The sequenced sample was PBMCs. The CDR3 spells CASSPRVAADEAFF. Written as DNA, the CDR3 is TGTGCCAGTAGTCCCCGGGTCGCCGCGGATGAAGCTTTCTTT.